Listed here are 21 T cell receptor beta chains from one sample, sequenced in a study of CD8 T cells in ankylosing spondylitis. TCRdb reanalysed the 5' RACE reads using MiXCR and keeps one entry per CDR3 protein. The sample holds under 250,000 distinct CDR3 sequences, more than 25% seen once. The sample consisted of blood, either unsorted or a sorted T cell fraction (not recorded which). These receptors were obtained from a male donor with ankylosing spondylitis or in good health (not recorded which).

The chain couples TRBV29-1 to TRBJ2-3; D possibly corresponds to TRBD2 (5 bases). The CDR3 loop spans 12 amino acids. Germline values: CDR1 SQVTM, CDR2 ANQGSEA. The V gene lost 4 bases and the J gene lost 5 bases, with 10 bases spanning the gap. The CDR3 region is CSVGPAGDTQYF. The CDR3 DNA reads TGCAGCGTTGGGCCCGCGGGAGATACGCAGTATTTT.

The chain combines TRBV7-2 with TRBJ2-7; D gene uncertain. The germline gives CDR1 SGHTA, CDR2 FQGNSA. The V and J ends lost 1 base and 0 bases respectively, with 10 bases between them. The CDR3 totals 15 residues. Here the CDR3 DNA reads TGTGCCAGCAGCTTAGATGGTACCCCCTCCTACGAGCAGTACTTC. Translating gives CASSLDGTPSYEQYF.

The chain joins TRBV20-1 to TRBJ2-3; 11 positions match TRBD2. The CDR3 runs 16 residues. Losses at the gene ends were 0 bases for V and 5 bases for J; bases not matched to a gene: 7. Germline V gene data show CDR1 as DFQATT and CDR2 as SNEGSKA (reference sequence). CDR3 amino acids: CSARDPASGGKDTQYF. The CDR3 DNA reads as TGCAGTGCTAGAGATCCGGCTAGCGGGGGGAAAGATACGCAGTATTTT.

This clonotype has a single count. One junction end does not reproduce the germline sequence, and a read error may be involved. The V gene is TRBV7-6, the J gene TRBJ2-3, with 10 nucleotides matching TRBD2. CDR1 is SGHVS, CDR2 FNYEAQ, per germline. CDR3 size: 14 residues. This chain's CDR3 is CASSLAGALDTQYF. In nucleotides, the CDR3 is TGTGCCAGCAGCCTAGCGGGGGCCTTAGATACGCAGTATTTT.

V gene TRBV20-1 combines with J gene TRBJ2-1; D is unclear. Trimming pared 1 base from V and 4 bases from J, leaving 5 bases between. CDR3 length: 12 residues. Germline V lookup: CDR1 DFQATT, CDR2 SNEGSKA (reference sequence). The CDR3: CSARVRYNEQFF. CDR3 DNA: TGCAGTGCTAGAGTTCGGTACAATGAGCAGTTCTTC.

This rearrangement joins TRBV27 to TRBJ1-1, with D perhaps matching TRBD1 (5 bases). The V end was cut by 1 base, the J end by 0 bases, with 12 bases between. The CDR3 consists of 16 residues. The germline V gene has CDR1 MNHEY and CDR2 SMNVEV (reference sequence). CDR3 sequence: CASSLWEGLMNTEAFF. CDR3 nucleotides: TGTGCCAGCAGTTTATGGGAGGGACTAATGAACACTGAAGCTTTCTTT.

CDR3 DNA: TGCAGTGCAAAAGCGGGGAGCACAGATACGCAGTATTTT. Residues: CSAKAGSTDTQYF. The rearrangement joins TRBV20-1 to TRBJ2-3, with 7 bases lining up with TRBD2. After removal of 6 bases from V and 0 bases from J, the junction contained 3 bases not matched to a gene. The CDR3 has 13 amino acids. The germline gives CDR1 DFQATT, CDR2 SNEGSKA (reference sequence).

The sample holds a few counts of this clonotype. V is TRBV30 and J is TRBJ2-1, with 8 bases that match TRBD1. Germline lookup yields CDR1 GTSNPN and CDR2 SVGIG (reference sequence). V trimming: 0 bases; J trimming: 7 bases; junction bases outside the gene matches: 8. The CDR3 length is 15 residues. The CDR3 loop reads CAWSVGQEVANEQFF. The CDR3 DNA is TGTGCCTGGAGTGTGGGACAGGAGGTCGCTAATGAGCAGTTCTTC.

The chain couples TRBV7-8 to TRBJ2-2, with D unclear. V lost 7 bases and J 7 bases, leaving 10 bases between the germline ends. Per the germline V gene, CDR1 is SGHVS and CDR2 is FQNEAQ. The CDR3 contains 12 residues. CDR3 nucleotides: TGTGCCAGCACCTTGGGTGGCGGGGAGCTGTTTTTT. Its translation: CASTLGGGELFF.

Only one count was recorded for this clonotype. The CDR3 DNA is TGTGCCACCAGTGACCTAGCGGGGGGCAGGAGCTCCTACAATGAGCAGTTCTTC. Its protein is CATSDLAGGRSSYNEQFF. The gene calls are TRBV24-1 and TRBJ2-1, with TRBD2 matching 11 bases. Germline CDR1 and CDR2: KGHDR and SFDVKD. The V segment lost 4 bases and the J segment 0 bases; nucleotides outside the gene matches: 7. The CDR3 runs to 18 residues.

This chain joins TRBV6-2 or TRBV6-3 and TRBJ2-3; D tentatively reads TRBD1 or TRBD2 (5 bases each). The V end was cut by 4 bases, the J end by 11 bases, with 22 bases between. This CDR3 is 15 amino acids long. Germline CDR1 reads MNHEY; CDR2 reads SVGEGT. CDR3 in amino acids: CASSSWDPGSDWQYF. CDR3 coding DNA: TGTGCCAGCAGTTCCTGGGACCCGGGGAGCGATTGGCAGTATTTT.

This sequence joins TRBV10-2 and TRBJ2-4, with 9 bases aligning to TRBD1. The CDR3 is made up of 17 amino acids. Unmatched junction bases numbered 14, after V lost 2 bases and J lost 9 bases. CDR1 and CDR2 from the germline V gene are WSHSY and SAAADI. The chain's CDR3 is CASSEARWDRVLGIQYF. The CDR3 bases are TGCGCCAGCAGTGAGGCACGGTGGGACAGGGTACTAGGCATTCAGTACTTC.

The rearrangement joins TRBV5-5 to TRBJ1-1; unclear D gene. The V gene's germline CDR1 is SGHKS and CDR2 YYEKEE (reference sequence). V was trimmed by 4 bases and J by 0 bases, leaving 10 bases between them. CDR3 length equals 14 residues. Written as DNA, the CDR3 is TGTGCCAGCAGCGGAGGACGGATGAACACTGAAGCTTTCTTT. This codes for CASSGGRMNTEAFF.

The V call is TRBV10-3, the J call TRBJ1-5; TRBD1 is a possible D gene (6 bases). Germline V gene data show CDR1 as ENHRY and CDR2 as SYGVKD. This CDR3 has 13 residues. V lost 6 bases, J lost 4 bases, and 10 bases lay in between. CDR3 loop: CAIRWTENQPQHF. The CDR3 DNA reads as TGTGCCATCAGATGGACAGAGAATCAGCCCCAGCATTTT.

The V gene is TRBV27, the J gene TRBJ1-2; tentative D call: TRBD1 (5 bases). This CDR3 has 16 residues. Germline loops: CDR1 MNHEY, CDR2 SMNVEV (reference sequence). Deletions cut 3 bases from V and 4 bases from J, with 18 bases between. CDR3 in amino acids: CASSFQVEDTLYGYTF. The CDR3 DNA is TGTGCCAGCAGTTTCCAGGTCGAGGACACCCTCTATGGCTACACCTTC.

The table lists this clonotype with a few counts. The rearrangement uses TRBV6-1 and TRBJ2-3, with 7 bases that match TRBD2. CDR3 size: 13 residues. Germline lookup yields CDR1 MNHNS and CDR2 SASEGT. V was clipped by 6 bases and J by 6 bases; unmatched bases: 6. CDR3 residues: CASRPKGGDTQYF. CDR3 nucleotide sequence: TGTGCCAGCAGGCCCAAGGGAGGGGATACGCAGTATTTT.

This clonotype showed up many times. The chain links TRBV12-3 or TRBV12-4 to TRBJ2-7; D might be TRBD1 (5 bases). The V and J ends lost 1 base and 5 bases respectively, with 6 bases between them. There are 12 residues in the CDR3. The CDR3 loop reads CASSLGGHEQYF. The CDR3 DNA sequence: TGTGCCAGCAGTTTAGGGGGCCACGAGCAGTACTTC.

The rearrangement joins TRBV18 to TRBJ2-5; no clear D. V was clipped by 4 bases and J by 0 bases, with 9 bases between them. The CDR3 covers 14 residues. Germline values: CDR1 KGHSH, CDR2 LQKENI. The DNA for the CDR3 is TGTGCCAGCTCACTCAACGCAGACCAAGAGACCCAGTACTTC. Encoded protein: CASSLNADQETQYF.

This chain links TRBV3-1 with TRBJ2-2, with 8 bases matching TRBD1. Unmatched junction bases numbered 10, after V lost 0 bases and J lost 4 bases. Germline CDR1 reads LGHDT; CDR2 reads YNNKEL (reference sequence). This CDR3 is built from 18 residues. The CDR3 loop is CASSQDLGQGDITGELFF. CDR3 DNA sequence: TGTGCCAGCAGCCAAGATTTAGGACAGGGAGATATCACCGGGGAGCTGTTTTTT.

V and J are TRBV30 and TRBJ1-1; D gene uncertain. Trimming left V 0 bases short and J 1 base short, with 12 bases between. The CDR3 extends over 15 amino acids. The germline V gene has CDR1 GTSNPN and CDR2 SVGIG (reference sequence). CDR3 coding DNA: TGTGCCTGGAGTGTGGACGGGGAGGCGAACACTGAAGCTTTCTTT. The encoded protein is CAWSVDGEANTEAFF.

This chain joins TRBV4-1 and TRBJ2-7; 9 bases are a match to TRBD2. The CDR3 is made up of 16 amino acids. The germline gives CDR1 MGHRA, CDR2 YSYEKL. The J segment lost 2 bases and the V segment lost 5 bases, leaving 10 bases of the junction unmatched. The CDR3 sequence is CASSIRNSGGTYEQYF. CDR3 DNA: TGCGCCAGCAGCATTCGCAATAGCGGGGGTACCTACGAGCAGTACTTC.